Here is one TCR beta chain with its context. In the original processing: Reference gene primer amplification gave estimated nucleated cell counts. TCRdb keeps only in-frame clones here, not all; method: immunoSEQ multiplex PCR. That table supplies the V and J calls and clone size; D and trimming were determined from the DNA. The sample includes some 150,000 clones, about 90% seen only once; the top ten take 3.5% to 4.5%. The data stem from a study of blood T cell repertoires in COVID-19. Germline lookup yields CDR1 LNHDA and CDR2 SQIVND (reference sequence). With 4 bases removed from V and 5 bases from J, the gap between germline ends came to 17 bases. This CDR3 is 15 amino acids long.

Sequenced input: peripheral blood. The clonotype comes from an older woman with active or convalescent COVID-19. J is TRBJ1-1 and V is TRBV19; perhaps TRBD1 as D (5 bases). For the CDR3, the DNA is TGTGCCAGTAGTAGTGCGGGGGGGATTTGGACTGAAGCTTTCTTT. The encoded protein is CASSSAGGIWTEAFF.